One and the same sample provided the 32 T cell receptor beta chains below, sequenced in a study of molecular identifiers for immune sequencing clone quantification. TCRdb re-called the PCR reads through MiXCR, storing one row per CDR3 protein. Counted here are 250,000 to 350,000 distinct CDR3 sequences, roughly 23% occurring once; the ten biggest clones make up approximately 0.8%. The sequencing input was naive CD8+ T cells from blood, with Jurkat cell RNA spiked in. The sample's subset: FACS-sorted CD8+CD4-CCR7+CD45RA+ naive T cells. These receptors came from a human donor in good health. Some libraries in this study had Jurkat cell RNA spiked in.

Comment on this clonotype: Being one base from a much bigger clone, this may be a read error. The CDR3: CASSILPASADTQYF. CDR3 nucleotide sequence: TGTGCCAGTAGTATATTGCCAGCGAGCGCAGATACGCAGTATTTT. This rearrangement joins TRBV19 to TRBJ2-3; D remains unclear. Germline assignment: CDR1 LNHDA and CDR2 SQIVND (reference sequence). The CDR3 is 15 amino acids. The V end lost 2 bases, the J end lost 4 bases, and 13 bases lay between the germline ends.

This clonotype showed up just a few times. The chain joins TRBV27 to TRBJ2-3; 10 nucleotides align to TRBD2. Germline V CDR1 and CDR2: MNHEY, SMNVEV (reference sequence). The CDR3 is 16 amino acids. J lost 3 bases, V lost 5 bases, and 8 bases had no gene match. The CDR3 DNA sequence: TGTGCCAGCAGTCCGGGACTAGCGATCTTGACAGATACGCAGTATTTT. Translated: CASSPGLAILTDTQYF.

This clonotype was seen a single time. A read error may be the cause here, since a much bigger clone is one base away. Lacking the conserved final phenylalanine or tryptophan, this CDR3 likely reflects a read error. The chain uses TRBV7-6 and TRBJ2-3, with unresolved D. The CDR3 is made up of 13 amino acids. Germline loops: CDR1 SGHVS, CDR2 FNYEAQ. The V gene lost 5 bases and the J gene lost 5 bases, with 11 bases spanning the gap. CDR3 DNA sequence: TGTGCCAGCAGCCCCCGCGTGCTAGATACGCAGTATTCT. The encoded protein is CASSPRVLDTQYS.

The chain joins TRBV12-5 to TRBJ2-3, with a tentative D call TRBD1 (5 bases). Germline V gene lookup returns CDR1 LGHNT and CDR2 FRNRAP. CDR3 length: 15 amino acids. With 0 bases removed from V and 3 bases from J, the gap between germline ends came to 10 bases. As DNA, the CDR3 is TGTGCTAGTGGTTTGGTGCAGGGAACGACAGATACGCAGTATTTT. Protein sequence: CASGLVQGTTDTQYF.

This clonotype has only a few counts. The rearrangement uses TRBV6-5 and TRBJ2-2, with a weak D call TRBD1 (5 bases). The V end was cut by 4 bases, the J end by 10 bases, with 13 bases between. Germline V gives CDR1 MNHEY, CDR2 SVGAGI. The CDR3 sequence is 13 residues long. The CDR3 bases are TGTGCCAGCAGTTGTCTTGTAGGGGAGGAGCTGTTTTTT. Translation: CASSCLVGEELFF.

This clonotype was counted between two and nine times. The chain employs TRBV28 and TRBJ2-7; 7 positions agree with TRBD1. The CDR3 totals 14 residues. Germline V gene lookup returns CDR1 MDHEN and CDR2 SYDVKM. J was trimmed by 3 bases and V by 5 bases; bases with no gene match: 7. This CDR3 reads CASSERTGHYEQYF. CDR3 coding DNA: TGTGCCAGCAGTGAACGGACAGGCCACTACGAGCAGTACTTC.

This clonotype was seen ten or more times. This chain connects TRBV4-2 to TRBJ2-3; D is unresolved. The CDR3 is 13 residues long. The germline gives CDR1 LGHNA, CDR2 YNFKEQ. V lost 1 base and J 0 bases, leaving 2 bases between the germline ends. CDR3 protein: CASSQVSTDTQYF. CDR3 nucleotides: TGTGCCAGCAGCCAAGTCAGCACAGATACGCAGTATTTT.

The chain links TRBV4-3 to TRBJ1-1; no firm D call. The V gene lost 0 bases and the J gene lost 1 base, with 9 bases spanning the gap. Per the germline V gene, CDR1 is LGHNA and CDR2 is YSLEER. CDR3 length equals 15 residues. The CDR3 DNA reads TGCGCCAGCAGCCAAGACGACTCCTGGAACACTGAAGCTTTCTTT. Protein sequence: CASSQDDSWNTEAFF.

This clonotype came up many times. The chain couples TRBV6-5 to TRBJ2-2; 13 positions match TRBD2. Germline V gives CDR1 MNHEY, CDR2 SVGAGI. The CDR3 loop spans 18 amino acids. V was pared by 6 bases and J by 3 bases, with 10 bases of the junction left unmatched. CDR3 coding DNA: TGTGCCAGCAGCATCCGGACTAGCGGGAGATCTTACACCGGGGAGCTGTTTTTT. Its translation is CASSIRTSGRSYTGELFF.

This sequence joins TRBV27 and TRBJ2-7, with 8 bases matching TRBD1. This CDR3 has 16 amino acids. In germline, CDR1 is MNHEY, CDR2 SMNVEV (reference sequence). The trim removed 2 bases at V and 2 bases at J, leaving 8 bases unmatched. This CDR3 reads CASSLLGGTGTYEQYF. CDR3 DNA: TGTGCCAGCAGTTTACTTGGGGGGACAGGTACCTACGAGCAGTACTTC.

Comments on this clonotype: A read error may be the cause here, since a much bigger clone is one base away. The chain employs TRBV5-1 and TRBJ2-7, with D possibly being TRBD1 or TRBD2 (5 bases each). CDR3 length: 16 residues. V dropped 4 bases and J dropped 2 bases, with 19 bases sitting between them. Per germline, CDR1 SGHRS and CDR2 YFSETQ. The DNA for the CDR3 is TGCGCCAGCAGCACCTCAACAAGGGACCCCACCTACGAGCAGTACTTC. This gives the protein CASSTSTRDPTYEQYF.

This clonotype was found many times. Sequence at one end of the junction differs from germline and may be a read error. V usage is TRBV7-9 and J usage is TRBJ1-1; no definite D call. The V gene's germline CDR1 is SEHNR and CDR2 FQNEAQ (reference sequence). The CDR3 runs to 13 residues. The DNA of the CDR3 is TGTGCCAGCAGCCACCCCCCCAACACCGAAGCTTTCTTT. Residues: CASSHPPNTEAFF.

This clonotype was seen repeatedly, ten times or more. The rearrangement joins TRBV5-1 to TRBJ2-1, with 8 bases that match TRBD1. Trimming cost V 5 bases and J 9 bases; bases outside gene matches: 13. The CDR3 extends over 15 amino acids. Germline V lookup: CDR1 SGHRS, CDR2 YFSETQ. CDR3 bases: TGCGCCAGCAGGTCCACCGGACAGGGCATGCTTGAGCAGTTCTTC. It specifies CASRSTGQGMLEQFF.

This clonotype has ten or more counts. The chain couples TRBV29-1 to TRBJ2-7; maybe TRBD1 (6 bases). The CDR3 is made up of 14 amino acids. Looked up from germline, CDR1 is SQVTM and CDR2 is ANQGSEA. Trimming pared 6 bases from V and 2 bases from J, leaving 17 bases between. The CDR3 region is CSVEPEDSPYEQYF. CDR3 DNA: TGCAGCGTCGAACCCGAGGACAGTCCCTACGAGCAGTACTTC.

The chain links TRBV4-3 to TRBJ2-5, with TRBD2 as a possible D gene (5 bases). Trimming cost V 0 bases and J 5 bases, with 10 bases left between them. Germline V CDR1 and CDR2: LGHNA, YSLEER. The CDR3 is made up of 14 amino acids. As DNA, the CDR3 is TGCGCCAGCAGCCAAGATACCGGCGGGGAGACCCAGTACTTC. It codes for CASSQDTGGETQYF.

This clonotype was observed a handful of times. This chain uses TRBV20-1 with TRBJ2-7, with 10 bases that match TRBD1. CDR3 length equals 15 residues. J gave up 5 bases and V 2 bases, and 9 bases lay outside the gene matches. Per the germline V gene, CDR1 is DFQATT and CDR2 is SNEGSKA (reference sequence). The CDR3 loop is CSARPHRDRGDEQYF. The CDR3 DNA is TGCAGTGCTAGACCCCACCGGGACAGGGGCGACGAGCAGTACTTC.

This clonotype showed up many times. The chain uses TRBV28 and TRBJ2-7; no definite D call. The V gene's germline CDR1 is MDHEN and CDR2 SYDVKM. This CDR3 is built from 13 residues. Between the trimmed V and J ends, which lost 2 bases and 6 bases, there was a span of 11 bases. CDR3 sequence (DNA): TGTGCCAGCAGTTTAACGCGTCGTCTCGAGCAGTACTTC. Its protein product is CASSLTRRLEQYF.

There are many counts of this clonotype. CDR3 bases: TGTGCCAGCAGTGTATTCCCGGGGAATCCCTACGAGCAGTACTTC. This gives the protein CASSVFPGNPYEQYF. V and J are TRBV6-5 and TRBJ2-7, with D possibly being TRBD2 (5 bases). Germline V gene sequence: CDR1 MNHEY, CDR2 SVGAGI. CDR3 length equals 15 residues. V was cut by 5 bases and J by 2 bases, with 16 bases left in between.

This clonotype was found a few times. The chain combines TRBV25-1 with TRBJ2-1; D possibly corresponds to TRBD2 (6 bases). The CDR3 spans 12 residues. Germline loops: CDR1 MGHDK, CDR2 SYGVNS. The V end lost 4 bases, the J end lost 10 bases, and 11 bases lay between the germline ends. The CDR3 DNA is TGTGCCAGCAGTGCTGGGAGGCCAGAGCAGTTCTTC. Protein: CASSAGRPEQFF.

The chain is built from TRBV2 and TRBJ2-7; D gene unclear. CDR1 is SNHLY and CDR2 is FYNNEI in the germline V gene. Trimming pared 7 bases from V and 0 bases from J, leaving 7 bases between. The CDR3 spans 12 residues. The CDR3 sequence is CASTPSSYEQYF. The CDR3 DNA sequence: TGTGCCAGCACTCCGAGCTCCTACGAGCAGTACTTC.

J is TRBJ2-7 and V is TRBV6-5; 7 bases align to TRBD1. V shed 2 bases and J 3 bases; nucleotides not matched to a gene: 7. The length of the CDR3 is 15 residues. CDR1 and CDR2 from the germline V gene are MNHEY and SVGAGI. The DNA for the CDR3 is TGTGCCAGCAGTTACGAACAGGGGTTCTACTACGAGCAGTACTTC. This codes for CASSYEQGFYYEQYF.

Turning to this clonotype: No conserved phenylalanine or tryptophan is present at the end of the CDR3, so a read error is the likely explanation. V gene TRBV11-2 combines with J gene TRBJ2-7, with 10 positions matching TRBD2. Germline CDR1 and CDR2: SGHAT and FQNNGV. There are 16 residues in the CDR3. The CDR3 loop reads CASSLGAGGPLYEQYL. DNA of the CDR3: TGTGCAAGCAGCTTAGGAGCGGGAGGGCCTCTTTACGAGCAGTACTTA.

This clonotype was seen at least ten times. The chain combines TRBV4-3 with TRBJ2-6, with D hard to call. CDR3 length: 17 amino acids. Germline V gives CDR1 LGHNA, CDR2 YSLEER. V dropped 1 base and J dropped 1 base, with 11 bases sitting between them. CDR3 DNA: TGCGCCAGCAGCCAAGGACCAGTGCTTTCTGGGGCCAACGTCCTGACTTTC. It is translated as CASSQGPVLSGANVLTF.

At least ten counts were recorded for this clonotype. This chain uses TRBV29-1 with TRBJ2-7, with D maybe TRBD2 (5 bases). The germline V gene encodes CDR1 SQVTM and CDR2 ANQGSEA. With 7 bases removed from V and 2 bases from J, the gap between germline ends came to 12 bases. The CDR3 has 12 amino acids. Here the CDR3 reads CSAESGTYEQYF. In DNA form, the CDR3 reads TGCAGCGCAGAAAGCGGAACCTACGAGCAGTACTTC.

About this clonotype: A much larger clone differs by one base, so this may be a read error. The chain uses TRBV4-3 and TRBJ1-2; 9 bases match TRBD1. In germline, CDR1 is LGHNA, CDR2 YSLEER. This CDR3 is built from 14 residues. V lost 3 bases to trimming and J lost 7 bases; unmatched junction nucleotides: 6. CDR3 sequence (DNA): TGCGCCAGCAGCCAGGGGACAGGGAGCTTTGGCTACACCTTC. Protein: CASSQGTGSFGYTF.

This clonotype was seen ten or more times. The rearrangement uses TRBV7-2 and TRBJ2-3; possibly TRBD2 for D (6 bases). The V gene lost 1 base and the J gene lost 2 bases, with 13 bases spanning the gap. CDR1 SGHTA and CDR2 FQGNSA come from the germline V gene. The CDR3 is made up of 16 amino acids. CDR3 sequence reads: CASSLVGGAYTDTQYF. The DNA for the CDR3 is TGTGCCAGCAGCTTAGTCGGGGGAGCCTACACAGATACGCAGTATTTT.

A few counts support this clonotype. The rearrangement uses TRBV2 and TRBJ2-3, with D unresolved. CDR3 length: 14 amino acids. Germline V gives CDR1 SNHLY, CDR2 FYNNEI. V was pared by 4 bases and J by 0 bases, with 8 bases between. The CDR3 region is CASSGISSTDTQYF. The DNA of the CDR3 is TGTGCCAGCAGTGGTATCAGCAGCACAGATACGCAGTATTTT.

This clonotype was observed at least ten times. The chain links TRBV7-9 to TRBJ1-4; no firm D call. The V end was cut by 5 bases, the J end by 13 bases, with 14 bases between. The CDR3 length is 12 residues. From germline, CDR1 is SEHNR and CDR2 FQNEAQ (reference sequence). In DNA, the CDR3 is TGTGCCAGCAGCGAGCCCGGGCAGAGACTGTTTTTT. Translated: CASSEPGQRLFF.

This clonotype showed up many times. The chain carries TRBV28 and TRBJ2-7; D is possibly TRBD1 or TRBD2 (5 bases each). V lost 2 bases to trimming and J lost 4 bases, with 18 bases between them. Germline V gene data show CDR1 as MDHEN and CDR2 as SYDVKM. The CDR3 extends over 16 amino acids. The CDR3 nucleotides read TGTGCCAGCAGTTTAGAGCCGACCGGGACCCAGTACGAGCAGTACTTC. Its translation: CASSLEPTGTQYEQYF.

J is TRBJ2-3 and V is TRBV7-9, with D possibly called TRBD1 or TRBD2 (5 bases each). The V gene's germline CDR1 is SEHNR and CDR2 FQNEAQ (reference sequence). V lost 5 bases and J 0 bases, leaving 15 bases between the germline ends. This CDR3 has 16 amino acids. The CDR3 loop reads CASSPRGAGSTDTQYF. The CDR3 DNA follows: TGTGCCAGCAGCCCTAGGGGAGCAGGGAGCACAGATACGCAGTATTTT.

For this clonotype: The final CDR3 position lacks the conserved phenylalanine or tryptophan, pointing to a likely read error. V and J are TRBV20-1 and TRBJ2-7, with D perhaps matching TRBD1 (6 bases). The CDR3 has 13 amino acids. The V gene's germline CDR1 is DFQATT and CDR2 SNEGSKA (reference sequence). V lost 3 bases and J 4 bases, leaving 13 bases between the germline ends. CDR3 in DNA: TGCAGTGCTAGGGACAGTTCGAGGTACGAGCAGTACCTC. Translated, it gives CSARDSSRYEQYL.

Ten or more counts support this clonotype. The CDR3 DNA is TGCGCCAGCAGTCAAAATTCGGGGGCGCAGGGCACCGGGGAGCTGTTTTTT. Protein sequence: CASSQNSGAQGTGELFF. This chain uses TRBV23-1 with TRBJ2-2; D tentatively fits TRBD1 or TRBD2 (6 bases each). TRBV23-1 is recorded as an ORF, its role being uncertain. V was pared by 2 bases and J by 4 bases, with 17 bases between. This CDR3 region has 17 residues.